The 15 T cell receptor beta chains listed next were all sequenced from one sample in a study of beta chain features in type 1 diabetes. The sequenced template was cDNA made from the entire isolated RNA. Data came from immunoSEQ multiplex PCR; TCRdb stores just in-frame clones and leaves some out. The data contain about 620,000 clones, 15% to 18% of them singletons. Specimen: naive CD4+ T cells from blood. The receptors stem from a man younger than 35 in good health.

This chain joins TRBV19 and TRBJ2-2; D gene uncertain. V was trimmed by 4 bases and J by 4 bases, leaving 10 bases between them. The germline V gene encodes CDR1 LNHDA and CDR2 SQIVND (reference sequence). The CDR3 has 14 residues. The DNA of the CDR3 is TGTGCCAGTAGTAAAAGGACGGGCACCGGGGAGCTGTTTTTT. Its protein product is CASSKRTGTGELFF.

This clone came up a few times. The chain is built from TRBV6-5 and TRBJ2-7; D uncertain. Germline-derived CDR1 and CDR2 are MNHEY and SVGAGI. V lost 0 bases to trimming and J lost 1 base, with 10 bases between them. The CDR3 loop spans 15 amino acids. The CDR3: CASSYSMAFSYEQYF. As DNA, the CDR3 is TGTGCCAGCAGTTACTCGATGGCGTTTTCCTACGAGCAGTACTTC.

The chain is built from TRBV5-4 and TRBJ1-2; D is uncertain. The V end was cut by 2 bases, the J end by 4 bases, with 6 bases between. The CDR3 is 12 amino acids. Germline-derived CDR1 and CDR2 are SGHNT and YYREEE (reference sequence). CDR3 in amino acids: CASSFGSYGYTF. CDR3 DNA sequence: TGTGCCAGCAGCTTTGGATCCTATGGCTACACCTTC.

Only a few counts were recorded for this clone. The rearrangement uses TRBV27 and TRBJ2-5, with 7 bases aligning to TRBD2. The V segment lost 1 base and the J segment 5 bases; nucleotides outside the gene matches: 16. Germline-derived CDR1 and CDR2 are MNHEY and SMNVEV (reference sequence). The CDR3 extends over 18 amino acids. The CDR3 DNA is TGTGCCAGCAGTTTATTTTACGGATCGGGTAGGGGAGGGGAGACCCAGTACTTC. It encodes CASSLFYGSGRGGETQYF.

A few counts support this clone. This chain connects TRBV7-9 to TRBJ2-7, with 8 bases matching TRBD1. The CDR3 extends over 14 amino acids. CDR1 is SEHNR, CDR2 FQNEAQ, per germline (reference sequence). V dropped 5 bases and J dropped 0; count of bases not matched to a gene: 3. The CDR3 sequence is CASSGTGLSYEQYF. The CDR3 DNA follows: TGTGCCAGCAGCGGGACAGGTCTCTCCTACGAGCAGTACTTC. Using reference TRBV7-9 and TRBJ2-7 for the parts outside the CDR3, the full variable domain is DTGVSQNPRHKITKRGQNVTFRCDPISEHNRLYWYRQTLGQGPEFLTYFQNEAQLEKSRLLSDRFSAERPKGSFSTLEIQRTEQGDSAMYLCASSGTGLSYEQYFGPGTRLTVT.

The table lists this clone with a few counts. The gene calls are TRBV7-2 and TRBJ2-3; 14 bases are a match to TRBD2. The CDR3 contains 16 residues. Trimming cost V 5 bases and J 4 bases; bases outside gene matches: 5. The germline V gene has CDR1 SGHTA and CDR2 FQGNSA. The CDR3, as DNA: TGTGCCAGCAGCGCGCGACTAGCGGGGGGGGCAGATACGCAGTATTTT. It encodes CASSARLAGGADTQYF.

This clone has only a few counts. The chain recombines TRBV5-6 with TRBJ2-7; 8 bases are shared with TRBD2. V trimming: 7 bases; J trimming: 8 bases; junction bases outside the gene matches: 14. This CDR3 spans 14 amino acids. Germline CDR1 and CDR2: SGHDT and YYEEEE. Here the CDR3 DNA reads TGTGCCAGCTGCGGCGGGGGGAGTTGTATCAAGCAGTACTTC. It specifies CASCGGGSCIKQYF.

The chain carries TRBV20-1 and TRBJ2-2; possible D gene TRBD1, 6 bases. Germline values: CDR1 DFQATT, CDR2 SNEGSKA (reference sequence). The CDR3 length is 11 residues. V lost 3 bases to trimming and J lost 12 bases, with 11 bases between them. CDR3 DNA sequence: TGCAGTGCTAGTTGGCAGGGGCAGCTGTTTTTT. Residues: CSASWQGQLFF.

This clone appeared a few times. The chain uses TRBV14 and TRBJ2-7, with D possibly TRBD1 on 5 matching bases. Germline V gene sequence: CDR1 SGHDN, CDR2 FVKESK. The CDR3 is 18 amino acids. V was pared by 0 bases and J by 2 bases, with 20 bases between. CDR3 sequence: CASSQDSTQGFMTYEQYF. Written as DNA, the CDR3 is TGTGCCAGCAGCCAAGATAGCACGCAGGGTTTCATGACCTACGAGCAGTACTTC. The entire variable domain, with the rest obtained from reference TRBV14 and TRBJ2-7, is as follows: EAGVTQFPSHSVIEKGQTVTLRCDPISGHDNLYWYRRVMGKEIKFLLHFVKESKQDESGMPNNRFLAERTGGTYSTLKVQPAELEDSGVYFCASSQDSTQGFMTYEQYFGPGTRLTVT.

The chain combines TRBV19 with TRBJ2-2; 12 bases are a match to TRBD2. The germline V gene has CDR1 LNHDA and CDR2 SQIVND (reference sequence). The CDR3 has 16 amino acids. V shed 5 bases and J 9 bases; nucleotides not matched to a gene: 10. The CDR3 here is CASSPTLTSGGRELFF. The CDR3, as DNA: TGTGCCAGTAGTCCAACCCTGACTAGCGGGGGCCGGGAGCTGTTTTTT.

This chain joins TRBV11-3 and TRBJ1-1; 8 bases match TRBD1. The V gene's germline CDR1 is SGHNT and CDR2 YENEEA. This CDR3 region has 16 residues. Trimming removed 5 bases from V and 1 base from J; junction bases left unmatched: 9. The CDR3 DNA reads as TGTGCCAGCAGCGGCCCGACCGGGACAGGGAACACTGAAGCTTTCTTT. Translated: CASSGPTGTGNTEAFF. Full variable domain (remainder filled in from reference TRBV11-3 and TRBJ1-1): EAGVVQSPRYKIIEKKQPVAFWCNPISGHNTLYWYLQNLGQGPELLIRYENEEAVDDSQLPKDRFSAERLKGVDSTLKIQPAELGDSAVYLCASSGPTGTGNTEAFFGQGTRLTVV.

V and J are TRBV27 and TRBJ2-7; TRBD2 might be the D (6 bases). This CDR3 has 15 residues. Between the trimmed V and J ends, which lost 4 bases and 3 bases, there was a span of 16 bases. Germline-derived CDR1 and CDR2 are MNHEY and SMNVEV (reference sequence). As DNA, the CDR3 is TGTGCCAGCAGTTCCGGGGGTCGCTCATTCTACGAGCAGTACTTC. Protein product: CASSSGGRSFYEQYF.

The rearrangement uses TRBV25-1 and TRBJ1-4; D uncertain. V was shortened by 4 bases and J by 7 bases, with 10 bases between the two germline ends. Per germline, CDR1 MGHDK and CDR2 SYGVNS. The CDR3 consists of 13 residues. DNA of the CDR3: TGTGCCAGCAGTGGCCTCGCAAGTGAAAAACTGTTTTTT. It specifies CASSGLASEKLFF.

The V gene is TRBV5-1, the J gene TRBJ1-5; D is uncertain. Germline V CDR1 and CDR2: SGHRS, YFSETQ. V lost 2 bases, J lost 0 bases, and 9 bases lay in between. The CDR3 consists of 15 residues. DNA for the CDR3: TGCGCCAGCAGCTTAATACCAGCTAGCAATCAGCCCCAGCATTTT. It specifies CASSLIPASNQPQHF.

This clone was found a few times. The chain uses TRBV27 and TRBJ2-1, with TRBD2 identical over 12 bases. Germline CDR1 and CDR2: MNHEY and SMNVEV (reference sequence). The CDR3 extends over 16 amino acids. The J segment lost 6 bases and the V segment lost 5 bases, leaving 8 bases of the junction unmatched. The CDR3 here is CASSPRRLAGVNEQFF. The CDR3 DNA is TGTGCCAGCAGTCCCCGCCGACTAGCGGGAGTCAATGAGCAGTTCTTC.